The rows below give T cell receptor beta chains drawn from one sample of a study of regulatory T cells in long-lasting Graves disease. Each CDR3 protein gets one entry after TCRdb re-called the multiplex PCR reads with MiXCR. The data contain 400,000 to 500,000 distinct CDR3 sequences, 15% to 20% of them singletons. These data were likewise used in another study, on T cells in Graves' hyperthyroidism and ophthalmopathy.

The sequences come from peripheral blood mononuclear cells (PBMCs), collected at new diagnosis, from a patient treated with antithyroid drugs. All receptors derive from a woman under 40 with Graves disease. Each CDR3 is given with its conserved first and last residue. D genes are given only for firm matches. Only some rows state a clone size, as once, few, many or a class for expanded clones.

>many|TRBV11-2|NA|TRBJ2-5
TGTGCCAGCAGCTTAGAACGGGTCGGATTAGAGACCCAGTACTTC
CASSLERVGLETQYF
>many|TRBV18|NA|TRBJ2-1
TGTGCCAGCTCACCACAGTCTGGAAATGAGCAGTTCTTC
CASSPQSGNEQFF
>few|TRBV4-3|TRBD1|TRBJ2-5
TGCGCCAGCAGCCGAGGACAGGGGTTCGAAGAGACCCAGTACTTC
CASSRGQGFEETQYF
>NA|TRBV6-9|TRBD1|TRBJ2-7
TGTGCCAGCAGTTGCACAGACAGGGGCGCCTACGAGCAGTACTTC
CASSCTDRGAYEQYF
>few|TRBV7-9|NA|TRBJ2-3
TGTGCCAGCAGCCCCAGGGGGAGGGCCGGAGATACGCAGTATTTT
CASSPRGRAGDTQYF
>many|TRBV6-1|NA|TRBJ2-7
TGTGCCAGCAGTACTGGATCCGAATACGAGCAGTACTTC
CASSTGSEYEQYF
>many|TRBV6-1|NA|TRBJ1-5
TGTGCCAGCAGCCCTCGGGACACCAATCAGCCCCAGCATTTT
CASSPRDTNQPQHF
>NA|TRBV10-3|TRBD2|TRBJ2-7
TGTGCCATCATGGAGTCTAGCGGGCGCTACGAGCAGTACTTC
CAIMESSGRYEQYF
>NA|TRBV6-1|TRBD2|TRBJ2-3
TGTGCCAGCAGCCCCGGGACTAGCGGATACACAGATACGCAGTATTTT
CASSPGTSGYTDTQYF
>NA|TRBV4-3|NA|TRBJ1-2
TGCGCCAGCAGCCAAGAGCTGGCAGGACGCCACTATGGCTACACCTTC
CASSQELAGRHYGYTF
>many|TRBV20-1|TRBD2|TRBJ2-1
TGCAGTGCTAGCTGGGGACTAGCGGATTACAATGAGCAGTTCTTC
CSASWGLADYNEQFF